These T cell receptor beta chains were read from a single sample in a study of cytomegalovirus exposure and HLA in healthy donors. TCRdb's copy holds only in-frame clones and misses some; the assay was immunoSEQ multiplex PCR. Of hundreds of thousands of clones listed, approximately 80% were seen once; the top ten hold 0.58%. Sequencing input: PBMCs. These receptors all come from a woman aged 40 to 50 in good health and CMV-seronegative. Both conserved end residues are part of each CDR3. D genes are given only for firm matches. Size is stated for part of the rows, as once, few or many counts, or as a class when the clone is expanded.

V gene	J gene	clone size	D gene	CDR3 DNA	CDR3 protein
TRBV6-1	TRBJ1-6	NA	NA	TGTGCCAGCAGTGACGTCGTGAGCTCCTATAATTCACCCCTCCACTTT	CASSDVVSSYNSPLHF
TRBV7-9	TRBJ1-1	NA	TRBD1	TGTGCCAGCAGCTCATACAATAACAGGGGGCAAAAGGCTTTCTTT	CASSSYNNRGQKAFF
TRBV5-1	TRBJ1-2	once	TRBD1	TGCGCCAGCAGCTTAGGACAGGGGGCGCGTTTGAATGGCTACACCTTC	CASSLGQGARLNGYTF
TRBV6-5	TRBJ2-7	few	TRBD1	TGTGCCAGCAGTTTGATTGGGGACAGCTCCTACGAGCAGTACTTC	CASSLIGDSSYEQYF
TRBV4-3	TRBJ2-2	few	NA	TGCGCCAGCAGCCAAGCGTCGGTCACCGGGGAGCTGTTTTTT	CASSQASVTGELFF
TRBV5-1	TRBJ1-1	NA	NA	TGCGCCAGCAGCTTGGACACCGTGAACACTGAAGCTTTCTTT	CASSLDTVNTEAFF
TRBV7-2	TRBJ2-5	NA	TRBD2	TGTGCCAGCAGCTTACGGACCGCGGGGGGGGAGACCCAGTACTTC	CASSLRTAGGETQYF
TRBV5-6	TRBJ2-7	NA	NA	TGTGCCAGCAGCTTGACCCAGGCAGGTTACGAGCAGTACTTC	CASSLTQAGYEQYF
TRBV27	TRBJ2-5	NA	TRBD1	TGTGCCAGCGCTTACAGGGGTGAGACCCAGTACTTC	CASAYRGETQYF
TRBV4-3	TRBJ2-5	NA	TRBD2	TGCGCCAGCAGTAGCGGGGTGGGAGAGACCCAGTACTTC	CASSSGVGETQYF
TRBV6-1	TRBJ1-1	NA	NA	TGTGCCAGCAGTGTCGCGGGGGCCAACACTGAAGCTTTCTTT	CASSVAGANTEAFF
TRBV28	TRBJ2-1	NA	TRBD1	TGTGCCAGCAGTTCAGGGGGACCAAATTACAATGAGCAGTTCTTC	CASSSGGPNYNEQFF
TRBV10-3	TRBJ2-2	NA	TRBD1	TGTGCCATCAGCAGACAGGGGGCGCCCACCGGGGAGCTGTTTTTT	CAISRQGAPTGELFF
TRBV18	TRBJ1-1	NA	TRBD1	TGTGCCAGCTCACGGACAGGCTCGGACACTGAAGCTTTCTTT	CASSRTGSDTEAFF
TRBV6-5	TRBJ2-7	NA	TRBD2	TGTGCCAGCAGCCGTAGCGGGGGTACCTACGAGCAGTACTTC	CASSRSGGTYEQYF
TRBV7-9	TRBJ1-1	NA	NA	TGTGCCAGCAGCTTAGGTTTTCAGTTGGAAGGAGACGATGAAGCTTTCTTT	CASSLGFQLEGDDEAFF
TRBV10-2	TRBJ1-2	NA	NA	TGCGCCAGCAGTGTTGACGGAGCTAACTATGGCTACACCTTC	CASSVDGANYGYTF
TRBV5-1	TRBJ2-3	NA	NA	TGCGCCAGCAGCTCCCAGGGAACAGATACGCAGTATTTT	CASSSQGTDTQYF
TRBV2	TRBJ2-7	NA	NA	TGTGCCAGCAGTCCCTTGATGCAGTACGAGCAGTACTTC	CASSPLMQYEQYF
TRBV10-3	TRBJ1-4	few	NA	TGTGCCATCAGCGGAGGGAATGAAAAACTGTTTTTT	CAISGGNEKLFF
TRBV19	TRBJ1-4	NA	NA	TGTGCCAGTAGTTCACAAGCCTCAGGGGATAATGAAAAACTGTTTTTT	CASSSQASGDNEKLFF
TRBV2	TRBJ2-3	NA	NA	TGTGCCAGCAGTGATAACCAGAGCACAGATACGCAGTATTTT	CASSDNQSTDTQYF
TRBV4-2	TRBJ1-5	NA	NA	TGTGCCAGCAGCCAAGGCGCGGGGGGAGATAGCAATCAGCCCCAGCATTTT	CASSQGAGGDSNQPQHF
TRBV7-9	TRBJ2-3	NA	TRBD1	TGTGCCAGCAGCAGTACAGGGGCAGATACGCAGTATTTT	CASSSTGADTQYF
TRBV11-3	TRBJ1-6	NA	NA	TGTGCCAGCAGCGCTCGGACAGCTAATAATTCACCCCTCCACTTT	CASSARTANNSPLHF
TRBV7-6	TRBJ1-5	NA	TRBD1	TGTGCCAGCAGCGAACAGACAGGGGGACCGTCATATAGCAATCAGCCCCAGCATTTT	CASSEQTGGPSYSNQPQHF
TRBV25-1	TRBJ1-5	NA	NA	TGTGCCAGCAGTGATATTGGGGGGAAGCCCCAGCATTTT	CASSDIGGKPQHF
TRBV27	TRBJ2-1	NA	TRBD2	TGTGCCAGCAGTTTCCTTGCGGGGGGGCCCTACAATGAGCAGTTCTTC	CASSFLAGGPYNEQFF
TRBV2	TRBJ2-7	NA	NA	TGTGCCAGCAGTACACAGGGATCCTACTACGAGCAGTACTTC	CASSTQGSYYEQYF
TRBV28	TRBJ2-1	NA	TRBD1	TGTGCCAGCAGTTTTGACAGGGTGATTGGTGAGCAGTTCTTC	CASSFDRVIGEQFF
TRBV20-1	TRBJ2-5	NA	NA	TGCAGTCCCGAGTGGCAAGAGACCCAGTACTTC	CSPEWQETQYF
TRBV10-3	TRBJ2-7	NA	NA	TGTGCCATCAGTGATACGGGAGTGGGGAAACAGTACTTC	CAISDTGVGKQYF
TRBV10-3	TRBJ1-3	NA	TRBD1	TGTGCCATCACCGACAGGGACAGTGGAAACACCATATATTTT	CAITDRDSGNTIYF
TRBV2	TRBJ2-2	NA	NA	TGTGCCAGCACAACAGACACCGGGGAGCTGTTTTTT	CASTTDTGELFF
TRBV6-1	TRBJ2-5	NA	TRBD1	TGTGCCAGCAGAACATCAGGGGGGACCCAGTACTTC	CASRTSGGTQYF
TRBV6-1	TRBJ2-7	NA	NA	TGTGCCAGCAGTGCGGAGGCCCTCCAAGCCGAGCAGTACTTC	CASSAEALQAEQYF
TRBV15	TRBJ2-7	NA	TRBD2	TGTGCCACCAGCCACCGGCTAGCGGGGGCCTCCTACGAGCAGTACTTC	CATSHRLAGASYEQYF
TRBV6-1	TRBJ1-1	NA	NA	TGTGCCAGCAGTGGAACACCGAAGAACACTGAAGCTTTCTTT	CASSGTPKNTEAFF
TRBV5-1	TRBJ2-5	NA	TRBD1	TGCGCCAGCAGCCTTGCGACAGGGTCGGAGACCCAGTACTTC	CASSLATGSETQYF
TRBV7-9	TRBJ1-2	NA	NA	TGTGCCAGCAGCTTAATTGAGATAAACTATGGCTACACCTTC	CASSLIEINYGYTF
TRBV30	TRBJ2-7	NA	NA	TGTGCCTGGAGTTTGGAGCCTCCCTACGAGCAGTACTTC	CAWSLEPPYEQYF
TRBV7-2	TRBJ2-2	NA	TRBD1	TGTGCCAGCAGCCCCCACTCGGGACAGGCGTCCGGCGGGGAGCTGTTTTTT	CASSPHSGQASGGELFF
TRBV7-6	TRBJ2-1	NA	NA	TGTGCCAGCAGCCCTACAGGGGGGGACTACAATGAGCAGTTCTTC	CASSPTGGDYNEQFF
TRBV28	TRBJ1-5	NA	NA	TGTGCCAGCAGTTTCCGGGGGGGCAATCAGCCCCAGCATTTT	CASSFRGGNQPQHF
TRBV7-6	TRBJ2-7	NA	TRBD1	TGTGCCAGATCCAGAGGACAGGGAACTTTATGCGAGCAGTACTTC	CARSRGQGTLCEQYF
TRBV7-8	TRBJ2-2	NA	NA	TGTGCCAGCAGCTTAAGGGCAGGGCCGCTGTTTTTT	CASSLRAGPLFF
TRBV10-2	TRBJ2-7	few	NA	TGCGCCAGCAGTGGCCGGCTAGGAAGGGGTTTCTACGAGCAGTACTTC	CASSGRLGRGFYEQYF
TRBV7-9	TRBJ2-1	NA	NA	TGTTCCAGCAGCCATGGGGGGGAGAGGCCAGGGGATGAGCAGTTCTTC	CSSSHGGERPGDEQFF
TRBV5-1	TRBJ2-7	NA	NA	TGCGCCAGCAGCCCCGACAGAGCCTACGAGCAGTACTTC	CASSPDRAYEQYF
TRBV5-1	TRBJ2-7	NA	TRBD1	TGCGCCAGCAGCGTAACACAGGGGATCGGAGAGCAGTACTTC	CASSVTQGIGEQYF
TRBV27	TRBJ2-7	few	TRBD1	TGTGCCAGCAGTCTTGGGGGGACAGGCGAGCAGTACTTC	CASSLGGTGEQYF
TRBV5-1	TRBJ1-2	NA	TRBD1	TGCGCCAGCAGTCCGGACAGGAGAAACTATGGCTACACCTTC	CASSPDRRNYGYTF
TRBV4-3	TRBJ2-3	once	NA	TGCGCCAGCAGCCAAGGGACTGCAGGCACAGATACGCAGTATTTT	CASSQGTAGTDTQYF
TRBV7-2	TRBJ2-1	NA	NA	TGTGCCAGCAGCGCCAACAAGGGGAAAAGGGATGAGCAGTTCTTC	CASSANKGKRDEQFF